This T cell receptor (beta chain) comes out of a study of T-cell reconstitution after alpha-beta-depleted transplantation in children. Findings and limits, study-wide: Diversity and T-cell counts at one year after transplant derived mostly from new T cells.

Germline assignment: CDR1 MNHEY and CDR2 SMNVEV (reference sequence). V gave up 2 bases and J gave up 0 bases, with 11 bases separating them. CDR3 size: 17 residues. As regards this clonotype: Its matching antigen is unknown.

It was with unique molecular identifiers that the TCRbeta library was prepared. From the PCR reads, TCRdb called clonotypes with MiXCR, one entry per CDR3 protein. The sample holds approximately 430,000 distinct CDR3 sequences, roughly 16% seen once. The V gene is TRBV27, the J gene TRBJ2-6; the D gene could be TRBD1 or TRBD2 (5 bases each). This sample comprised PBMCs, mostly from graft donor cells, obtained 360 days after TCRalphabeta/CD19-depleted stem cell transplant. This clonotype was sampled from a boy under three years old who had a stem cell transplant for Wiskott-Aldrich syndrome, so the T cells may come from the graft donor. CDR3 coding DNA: TGTGCCAGCAGTTTAGGGGACCGTAGCTCTGGGGCCAACGTCCTGACTTTC. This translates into CASSLGDRSSGANVLTF.